The 20 T cell receptor beta chains below were found in one sample sequenced in a study of T cells after posttransplantation cyclophosphamide (dated by TCRdb to 2015 to 2016). Libraries were constructed by the immunoSEQ multiplex PCR assay. This immuneACCESS table, as held by TCRdb, lists in-frame sequences with V and J called but not all clones. Of the missing ones, under half trace to an unresolved V gene in checked studies; the others have no known cause. This sample shows 20,000 to 30,000 clones, and none of them turns up only once. The ten largest clones take up 4% to 5.5% of the sample. Sequencing was carried out using PBMCs. These receptors were obtained from a woman aged 50 to 60 in good health, CMV-negative, and a related stem cell transplant donor.

This clone showed up many times. V is TRBV6-1 and J is TRBJ2-1, with D possibly TRBD2 on 7 matching bases. CDR1 and CDR2 from the germline V gene are MNHNS and SASEGT. CDR3 size: 13 residues. CDR3 amino acids: CAGASGQYNEQFF. The CDR3 region has the DNA TGTGCGGGGGCTAGCGGACAATACAATGAGCAGTTCTTC.

This clone was found many times. The genes are TRBV27 and TRBJ2-1, with TRBD2 matching 14 bases. J lost 6 bases, V lost 4 bases, and 8 bases had no gene match. The CDR3 consists of 17 residues. Germline values: CDR1 MNHEY, CDR2 SMNVEV (reference sequence). For the CDR3, the DNA is TGTGCCAGCAGTTCGTGGACTAGCGGGAGGTCTCGCAATGAGCAGTTCTTC. This codes for CASSSWTSGRSRNEQFF.

In its sample, this clone was seen many times. The genes are TRBV5-6 and TRBJ2-7; 11 bases agree with TRBD1. The CDR3 sequence is 15 residues long. After removal of 4 bases from V and 7 bases from J, the junction contained 10 bases not matched to a gene. From germline, CDR1 is SGHDT and CDR2 YYEEEE. The CDR3 spells CASSVPGTGGREQYF. The CDR3 DNA reads as TGTGCCAGCAGCGTACCCGGGACAGGGGGAAGGGAGCAGTACTTC.

This clone was recorded many times. The rearrangement links TRBV7-2 to TRBJ2-1; TRBD2 is a possible D gene (5 bases). The germline V gene encodes CDR1 SGHTA and CDR2 FQGNSA. The CDR3 totals 16 residues. The germline V and J ends were trimmed by 4 bases and 0 bases, with 13 bases remaining between them. CDR3 nucleotides: TGTGCCAGCAGCTACGAGCGGACTGGCTCCTACAATGAGCAGTTCTTC. Encoded protein: CASSYERTGSYNEQFF.

The sample holds many counts of this clone. The chain employs TRBV7-9 and TRBJ1-4; TRBD1 matches 7 bases. Germline trimming cut 8 bases from V and 12 bases from J; bases unmatched to any gene: 18. The CDR3 has 15 amino acids. The germline gives CDR1 SEHNR, CDR2 FQNEAQ (reference sequence). As DNA, the CDR3 is TGTGCCAGCGAAACGCGAGGAAACAGGGGAGGTCAACTGTTTTTT. Amino acids: CASETRGNRGGQLFF.

This clone has ten or more counts. The chain joins TRBV7-9 to TRBJ2-5; 7 bases are a match to TRBD1. Germline CDR1 SEHNR, CDR2 FQNEAQ (reference sequence). V lost 8 bases, J lost 4 bases, and 13 bases stayed unmatched. This CDR3 is built from 15 residues. CDR3 region: CASATGTVSRETQYF. In DNA, the CDR3 is TGTGCCAGCGCTACCGGGACAGTATCGAGAGAGACCCAGTACTTC.

This clone occurred many times. The V call is TRBV27, the J call TRBJ2-1; the match to TRBD2 covers 14 bases. Germline V lookup: CDR1 MNHEY, CDR2 SMNVEV (reference sequence). With V trimmed by 4 bases and J by 9 bases, 5 bases remained unmatched. This CDR3 spans 15 amino acids. Here the CDR3 reads CASSSGLAGAGEQFF. Here the CDR3 DNA reads TGTGCCAGCAGTTCGGGACTAGCGGGAGCAGGTGAGCAGTTCTTC.

This clone was seen at least ten times. The chain carries TRBV30 and TRBJ2-7, with TRBD2 matching 7 bases. The junction had 15 bases not matched to a gene; V was cut back by 5 bases and J by 2 bases. This CDR3 contains 16 residues. Looked up from germline, CDR1 is GTSNPN and CDR2 is SVGIG (reference sequence). The CDR3 sequence: CAWGSGTKLMTYEQYF. CDR3 DNA: TGTGCCTGGGGATCGGGGACTAAGCTTATGACCTACGAGCAGTACTTC.

This clone was seen ten or more times. V gene TRBV7-9 combines with J gene TRBJ1-3, with D possibly being TRBD1 (5 bases). The V gene's germline CDR1 is SEHNR and CDR2 FQNEAQ (reference sequence). The CDR3 covers 16 residues. With 4 bases removed from V and 0 bases from J, the gap between germline ends came to 13 bases. CDR3 in amino acids: CASSSHGHISGNTIYF. CDR3 DNA: TGTGCCAGCAGCTCTCATGGACACATCTCTGGAAACACCATATATTTT.

This clone was counted many times. The chain couples TRBV6-1 to TRBJ1-5, with D possibly TRBD1 on 6 matching bases. This CDR3 region has 16 residues. Germline V lookup: CDR1 MNHNS, CDR2 SASEGT. Trimming left V 1 base short and J 0 bases short, with 10 bases between. The CDR3 DNA sequence: TGTGCCAGCAGTGAAGGGACAGATTATAGCAATCAGCCCCAGCATTTT. Protein: CASSEGTDYSNQPQHF.

This clone was recorded at least ten times. The chain employs TRBV6-1 and TRBJ1-5; D is uncertain. The CDR3 consists of 16 residues. Per germline, CDR1 MNHNS and CDR2 SASEGT. Trimming took off 1 base at V and 2 bases at J, with 12 bases between the two ends. The CDR3 protein is CASSEEEGVGNQPQHF. DNA of the CDR3: TGTGCCAGCAGTGAAGAGGAGGGAGTGGGCAATCAGCCCCAGCATTTT.

Many counts were recorded for this clone. The V and J genes are TRBV11-2 and TRBJ2-2; possible D gene TRBD2, 6 bases. V shed 4 bases and J shed 0 bases, with 9 bases lying between them. Germline values: CDR1 SGHAT, CDR2 FQNNGV. The CDR3 runs 15 residues. This chain's CDR3 is CASSWGLANTGELFF. CDR3 in DNA: TGTGCCAGCAGCTGGGGACTGGCGAACACCGGGGAGCTGTTTTTT.

This clone was seen many times. CDR3 amino acids: CASSLTGDTEAFF. In DNA form, the CDR3 reads TGTGCCAGCAGTTTGACAGGGGACACTGAAGCTTTCTTT. This chain links TRBV6-5 with TRBJ1-1; 8 nucleotides align to TRBD1. V shed 4 bases, J shed 3 bases, and the junction held 1 base outside the gene matches. This CDR3 has 13 amino acids. Germline lookup yields CDR1 MNHEY and CDR2 SVGAGI.

This clone was detected ten times or more. The chain combines TRBV7-8 with TRBJ1-2; 9 positions match TRBD1. Germline lookup yields CDR1 SGHVS and CDR2 FQNEAQ. V was clipped by 2 bases and J by 4 bases; unmatched bases: 17. The CDR3 runs 19 residues. The DNA for the CDR3 is TGTGCCAGCAGCTTAAGTGGCTGGGACAGGGTTTTTTTCACCTATGGCTACACCTTC. Its translation: CASSLSGWDRVFFTYGYTF.

This clone was counted many times. The chain combines TRBV5-6 with TRBJ2-7, with D tentatively TRBD2 (6 bases). The germline V gene encodes CDR1 SGHDT and CDR2 YYEEEE. V gave up 2 bases and J gave up 2 bases, with 14 bases separating them. The CDR3 is 15 residues long. This CDR3 is CASSFIAEYPYEQYF. The CDR3 nucleotides are TGTGCCAGCAGCTTTATAGCGGAATACCCCTACGAGCAGTACTTC.

In this sample, this clone turned up many times. This chain joins TRBV6-6 and TRBJ2-7, with 14 bases that match TRBD2. V lost 6 bases and J lost 4; bases outside the gene matches: 2. There are 14 residues in the CDR3. Germline-derived CDR1 and CDR2 are MNHNY and SVGAGI (reference sequence). In DNA, the CDR3 is TGTGCCAGCAGCGGACTAGCGGGAGGTTACGAGCAGTACTTC. This translates into CASSGLAGGYEQYF.

This clone occurred many times. The chain combines TRBV7-2 with TRBJ1-2; 7 bases align to TRBD1. J gave up 1 base and V 6 bases, and 8 bases lay outside the gene matches. Germline V CDR1 and CDR2: SGHTA, FQGNSA. CDR3 size: 15 residues. This CDR3 reads CASRRTGDLNYGYTF. CDR3 DNA: TGTGCCAGCAGACGTACAGGGGATCTTAACTATGGCTACACCTTC.

This clone came up many times. The chain links TRBV28 to TRBJ1-5; D gene unclear. Germline V CDR1 and CDR2: MDHEN, SYDVKM. The V end lost 6 bases, the J end lost 4 bases, and 10 bases lay between the germline ends. The CDR3 contains 13 residues. CDR3 sequence: CASRPTINQPQHF. CDR3 bases: TGTGCCAGCAGACCTACCATTAATCAGCCCCAGCATTTT. Complete variable domain (other parts from reference TRBV28 and TRBJ1-5): DVKVTQSSRYLVKRTGEKVFLECVQDMDHENMFWYRQDPGLGLRLIYFSYDVKMKEKGDIPEGYSVSREKKERFSLILESASTNQTSMYLCASRPTINQPQHFGDGTRLSIL.

This clone has a count of ten or more. The chain carries TRBV19 and TRBJ2-3; 11 nucleotides align to TRBD2. This CDR3 contains 17 residues. V lost 6 bases to trimming and J lost 0 bases; unmatched junction nucleotides: 8. Germline loops: CDR1 LNHDA, CDR2 SQIVND (reference sequence). This CDR3 is CASSNSLAGASTDTQYF. DNA of the CDR3: TGTGCCAGTAGCAATTCACTAGCGGGGGCCAGCACAGATACGCAGTATTTT.

This clone was counted many times. The rearrangement uses TRBV6-7 and TRBJ1-2, with 11 bases matching TRBD1. TRBV6-7 carries the ORF label, with uncertain function. With V trimmed by 4 bases and J by 3 bases, 1 base remained unmatched. The CDR3 loop spans 14 amino acids. DNA for the CDR3: TGTGCCAGCAGTTCGGGACAGGGGGACTATGGCTACACCTTC. Translation gives CASSSGQGDYGYTF.